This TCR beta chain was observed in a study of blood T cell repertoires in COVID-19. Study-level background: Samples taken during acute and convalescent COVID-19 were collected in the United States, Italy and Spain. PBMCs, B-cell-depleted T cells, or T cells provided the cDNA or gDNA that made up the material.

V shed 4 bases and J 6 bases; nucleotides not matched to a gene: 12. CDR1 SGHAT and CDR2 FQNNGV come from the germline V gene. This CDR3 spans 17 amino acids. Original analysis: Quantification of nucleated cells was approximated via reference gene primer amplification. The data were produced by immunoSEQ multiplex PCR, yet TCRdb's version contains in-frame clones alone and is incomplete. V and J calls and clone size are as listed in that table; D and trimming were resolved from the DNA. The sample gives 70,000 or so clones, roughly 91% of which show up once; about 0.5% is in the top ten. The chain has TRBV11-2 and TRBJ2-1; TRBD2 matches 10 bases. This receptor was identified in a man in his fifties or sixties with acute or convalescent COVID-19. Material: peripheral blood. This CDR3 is CASSSQGLLAGANEQFF. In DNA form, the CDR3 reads TGTGCCAGCAGCTCACAAGGTTTGCTAGCGGGAGCCAATGAGCAGTTCTTC. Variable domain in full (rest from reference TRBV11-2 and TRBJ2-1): EAGVAQSPRYKIIEKRQSVAFWCNPISGHATLYWYQQILGQGPKLLIQFQNNGVVDDSQLPKDRFSAERLKGVDSTLKIQPAKLEDSAVYLCASSSQGLLAGANEQFFGPGTRLTVL.